A single sample is the source of the 6 T cell receptor beta chains below, sequenced in a study of blood T cell repertoires in COVID-19. Using immunoSEQ multiplex PCR, the repertoire was profiled, and TCRdb retains in-frame clones only, with some absent. The table lists about 270,000 clones, around 90% of them singletons. Sequenced: peripheral blood. The receptors come from a person in their late teens or twenties with COVID-19, enrolled during active disease.

The chain carries TRBV7-9 and TRBJ2-3; TRBD2 aligns across 8 bases. Germline V CDR1 and CDR2: SEHNR, FQNEAQ (reference sequence). J gave up 5 bases and V 7 bases, and 11 bases lay outside the gene matches. The CDR3 has 15 residues. The DNA of the CDR3 is TGTGCCAGCACCACCAGCGGTCTAGCGGGAGATACGCAGTATTTT. As protein: CASTTSGLAGDTQYF.

The V call is TRBV27, the J call TRBJ2-5; no clear D. Germline lookup yields CDR1 MNHEY and CDR2 SMNVEV (reference sequence). The CDR3 is 14 residues long. Trimming removed 5 bases from V and 4 bases from J, with 14 bases in between. Here the CDR3 DNA reads TGTGCCAGCAGTCCAGTCCGGTCGGGAGAGACCCAGTACTTC. Translating gives CASSPVRSGETQYF.

This clone appeared once. V and J are TRBV7-2 and TRBJ1-3; 12 bases are shared with TRBD1. Per germline, CDR1 SGHTA and CDR2 FQGNSA. The CDR3 covers 16 residues. The V gene end was trimmed by 1 base and the J gene end by 8 bases; junction bases not matched to a gene: 6. The CDR3 loop is CASSLGGGQGAYTIYF. CDR3 DNA sequence: TGTGCCAGCAGCTTAGGCGGGGGACAGGGGGCGTACACCATATATTTT.

The CDR3 protein is CASSLGTASGTEAFF. In nucleotides, the CDR3 is TGTGCCAGCAGCTTGGGGACAGCGAGCGGCACTGAAGCTTTCTTT. V usage is TRBV5-6 and J usage is TRBJ1-1; weak D call: TRBD1 (6 bases). CDR1 SGHDT and CDR2 YYEEEE come from the germline V gene. Trimming removed 0 bases from V and 4 bases from J, with 13 bases in between. The CDR3 consists of 15 residues.

The chain employs TRBV24-1 and TRBJ2-3, with TRBD2 matching over 8 bases. The J segment lost 3 bases and the V segment lost 4 bases, leaving 5 bases of the junction unmatched. CDR1 and CDR2 (germline): KGHDR, SFDVKD. CDR3 length: 15 amino acids. CDR3 sequence (DNA): TGTGCCACCAGTGAAGCGGGAGAGGGAACAGATACGCAGTATTTT. Its protein product is CATSEAGEGTDTQYF.

The CDR3 region is CASSLVPVSSYEQYF. CDR3 sequence (DNA): TGTGCCAGCAGCTTGGTTCCGGTGAGCTCCTACGAGCAGTACTTC. The chain couples TRBV5-4 to TRBJ2-7; D unclear. This CDR3 has 15 residues. The germline V gene has CDR1 SGHNT and CDR2 YYREEE (reference sequence). Trimming stripped 0 bases from V and 0 bases from J, with 10 bases between.